This is a list of T cell receptor beta chains from one sample in a study of T cells in narcolepsy. TCRdb keeps only in-frame clones here, not all; method: immunoSEQ multiplex PCR. The repertoire holds fewer than 30,000 clones, with approximately 85% as singletons. The material sequenced was CD45RA- memory CD4+ T cells from PBMCs. The receptors come from a human donor with narcolepsy. The CDR3 runs from the conserved cysteine through the conserved F or W. D genes are given only for firm matches.

>TRBD1|TRBV28|TRBJ1-5
TGTGCCAGCAGGCTCCCGGGACAGGGTTTCGGCAATCAGCCCCAGCATTTT
CASRLPGQGFGNQPQHF
>TRBD2|TRBV4-1|TRBJ2-5
TGCGCCAGCAGCCAAGAACCGGGGGGGGAGACCCAGTACTTC
CASSQEPGGETQYF
>.|TRBV6-5|TRBJ1-1
TGTGCCAGCAGTTATTCACGACGGGATGAAGCTTTCTTT
CASSYSRRDEAFF
>TRBD2|TRBV30|TRBJ2-7
TGTGCCGGGAGTGTACGGGGGGGGGTTGGGGGCGGCGAGCAGTACTTC
CAGSVRGGVGGGEQYF
>.|TRBV5-4|TRBJ2-7
TGTGCCAGCAGCTTGAGCGCGGAGAGCTCCTACGAGCAGTACTTC
CASSLSAESSYEQYF
>.|TRBV6-1|TRBJ1-1
TGTGCCAGCAGTTATTCACGACGGGATGAAGCTTTCTTT
CASSYSRRDEAFF
>.|TRBV6-5|TRBJ2-7
TGTGCCAGCAGGACGACACAGGGCCCACCCTACGAGCAGTACTTC
CASRTTQGPPYEQYF
>.|TRBV28|TRBJ2-1
TGTGCCAGCAGCATCCCGCGGGAATTCAACAATGAGCAGTTCTTC
CASSIPREFNNEQFF
>.|TRBV27|TRBJ2-1
TGTGCCAGCAGTCTAAACCCCCTGCCCCGGGTCTCCTACAATGAGCAGTTCTTC
CASSLNPLPRVSYNEQFF
>.|TRBV9|TRBJ1-1
TGTGCCAGCAGCCCTCTTCTTGGGGCAGGGGTGTCTGAAGCTTTCTTT
CASSPLLGAGVSEAFF
>.|TRBV19|TRBJ2-2
TGTGCCAGTAATTCGGCAGGTCGATCCACCGGGGAGCTGTTTTTT
CASNSAGRSTGELFF
>.|TRBV9|TRBJ2-7
TGTGCCAGCAGCGCCCGATGGGACTCCTCCTACGAGCAGTACTTC
CASSARWDSSYEQYF
>.|TRBV28|TRBJ1-2
TGTGCCAGCAGTTTACCCTCGGCTAACTATGGCTACACCTTC
CASSLPSANYGYTF
>TRBD1|TRBV2|TRBJ2-7
TGTGCCGGTACGGGACAGGGGAACTACGAGCAGTACTTC
CAGTGQGNYEQYF
>.|TRBV30|TRBJ2-2
TGTGCCTGGAGTCAGGACAGCTTGACAGGCACCGGGGAGCTGTTTTTT
CAWSQDSLTGTGELFF
>.|TRBV7-5|TRBJ1-5
TGTGTCAGAAGCTACAGTAGGACAGGGGGCCGTCAGCCCCAGCATTTT
CVRSYSRTGGRQPQHF
>TRBD1|TRBV5-4|TRBJ1-1
TGTGCCAGCAGCTTTACAGGGGGCGCGACGGACACTGAAGCTTTCTTT
CASSFTGGATDTEAFF
>.|TRBV19|TRBJ2-1
TGTGCCAGTAGGAATGGTGTAAATTGGGCCAATGAGCAGTTCTTC
CASRNGVNWANEQFF
>TRBD2|TRBV28|TRBJ2-7
TGTGCCAGCAGGGCTAGCGGAAGGACCTACGAGCAGTACTTC
CASRASGRTYEQYF